This T cell receptor (beta chain) was recovered during a study of T cell responses to AZD1222 COVID-19 vaccine. Only in-frame clones appear in the TCRdb table, and some are missing; sequencing was by immunoSEQ multiplex PCR. The profile shows around 130,000 clones, 86% of them singletons. V dropped 1 base and J dropped 5 bases, with 9 bases sitting between them. The CDR3 spans 13 residues. Looked up from germline, CDR1 is LGHDT and CDR2 is YNNKEL (reference sequence). The clonotype comes from an adult in good health. The material was peripheral blood, obtained on day 0 of AZD1222 vaccination. The chain joins TRBV3-1 (or the pseudogene TRBV3-2) to TRBJ2-7; perhaps D is TRBD1 or TRBD2 (5 bases each). The CDR3: CASSQAGTDEQYF. CDR3 nucleotide sequence: TGTGCCAGCAGCCAAGCAGGGACGGACGAGCAGTACTTC.